The clone carrying this T cell receptor (beta chain) was observed at least ten times. Antigen specificity is unknown. Each cDNA molecule carried a unique molecular identifier. TCRdb processed the 5' RACE reads anew with MiXCR; each CDR3 protein has one entry. The table shows some 30,000 distinct CDR3 sequences, with just under 3% occurring only once. This sample was included in a study of early T cells in non-severe SARS-CoV-2 infection. The study's findings and limits: Anti-spike CD8 responses were favored in VDJdb matching, and private and CD4 specificities were missed.

The CDR3 runs to 15 residues. V lost 0 bases to trimming and J lost 8 bases, with 17 bases between them. Germline values: CDR1 SGHRS, CDR2 YFSETQ. The chain couples TRBV5-1 to TRBJ1-2, with TRBD1 as a possible D gene (5 bases). The TCR was taken from an adult who was a healthcare worker with PCR-confirmed SARS-CoV-2 infection or an uninfected control (not recorded which). The sequenced sample was whole blood. The CDR3 sequence is CASSLAGAPGGGYTF. The CDR3 DNA reads TGCGCCAGCAGCTTGGCCGGAGCCCCTGGGGGGGGCTACACCTTC.